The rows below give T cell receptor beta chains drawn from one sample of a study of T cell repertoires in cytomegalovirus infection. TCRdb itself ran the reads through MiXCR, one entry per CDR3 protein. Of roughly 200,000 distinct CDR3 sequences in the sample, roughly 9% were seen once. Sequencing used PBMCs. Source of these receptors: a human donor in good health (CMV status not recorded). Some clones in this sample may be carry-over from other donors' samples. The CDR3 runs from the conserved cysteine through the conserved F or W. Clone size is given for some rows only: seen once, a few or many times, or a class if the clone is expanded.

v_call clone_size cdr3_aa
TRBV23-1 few CASPGFVGSYDSPLHF
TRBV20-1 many CSARDPDGQETQYF
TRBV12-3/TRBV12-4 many CASSLSETQYF
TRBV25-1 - CASSDAGEDTQYF
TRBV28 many CASSLLQANTEAFF
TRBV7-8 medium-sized CASSSPHGGGLAGELFF
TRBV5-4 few CASSPPWTGGTGELFF
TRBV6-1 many CASSYDSGTGELFF
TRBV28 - CASTFIGFLGGEPQHF
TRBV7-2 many CASSPGTSYGYTF
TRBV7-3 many CASSFDRGGYGYTF
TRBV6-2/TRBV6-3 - CASTPRLAAEQYF
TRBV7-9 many CASSLPNARTRKGYTF
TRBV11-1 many CASSPTSSTDTQYF
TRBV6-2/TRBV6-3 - CASSPATVTSGYTF
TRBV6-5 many CASSHLHRGRLETGELFF
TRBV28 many CASSFPTSGNDPYTDTQYF
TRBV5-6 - CASSLRQGGIEKLFF